The subject of this entry is one T cell receptor (beta chain). Its specificity is unknown. This specimen belongs to a study of cytomegalovirus exposure and HLA in healthy donors. Findings and caveats of the study: Associated with cytomegalovirus, according to the listing, were around 170 TCR beta chains. For most TCR beta V segments, an earlier analysis put the productive rate at about 87% or about 30% of the time.

In the PCR, 60 Vbeta and 13 Jbeta primers were used. Method: immunoSEQ multiplex PCR; TCRdb's copy keeps in-frame clones and lacks some. The table lists more than 120,000 clones, 75% to 80% of them singletons, with 5% to 8% in the top ten. V was clipped by 6 bases and J by 6 bases, with 21 bases between them. Germline V gene lookup returns CDR1 MDHEN and CDR2 SYDVKM. CDR3 length: 15 residues. The material sequenced was PBMCs. The TCR originated in a woman between 35 and 50 years old in good health and CMV-seropositive. This chain uses TRBV28 with TRBJ2-7; possible D gene TRBD2, 5 bases. The CDR3 here is CASRAFEGGLGEQYF. CDR3 in DNA: TGTGCCAGCAGAGCCTTTGAGGGTGGGCTGGGCGAGCAGTACTTC. Variable domain in full (rest from reference TRBV28 and TRBJ2-7): DVKVTQSSRYLVKRTGEKVFLECVQDMDHENMFWYRQDPGLGLRLIYFSYDVKMKEKGDIPEGYSVSREKKERFSLILESASTNQTSMYLCASRAFEGGLGEQYFGPGTRLTVT.